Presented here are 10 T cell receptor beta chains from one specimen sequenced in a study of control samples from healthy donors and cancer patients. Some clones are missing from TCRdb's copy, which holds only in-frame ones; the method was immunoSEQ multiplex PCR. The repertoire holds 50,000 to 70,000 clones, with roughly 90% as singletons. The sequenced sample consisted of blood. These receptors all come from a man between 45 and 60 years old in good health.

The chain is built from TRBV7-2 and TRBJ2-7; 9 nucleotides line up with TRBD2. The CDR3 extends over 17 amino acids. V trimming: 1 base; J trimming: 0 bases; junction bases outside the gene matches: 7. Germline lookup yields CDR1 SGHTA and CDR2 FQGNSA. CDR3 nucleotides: TGTGCCAGCAGCTTAGTGGGTAGCGGGAGTCTCTCCTACGAGCAGTACTTC. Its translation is CASSLVGSGSLSYEQYF.

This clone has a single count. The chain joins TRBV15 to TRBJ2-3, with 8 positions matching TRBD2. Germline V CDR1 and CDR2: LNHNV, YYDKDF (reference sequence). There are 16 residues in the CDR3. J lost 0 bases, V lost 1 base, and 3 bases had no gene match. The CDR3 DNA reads TGTGCCACCAGCAGAGCACTAGCGGCTAGCACAGATACGCAGTATTTT. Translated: CATSRALAASTDTQYF.

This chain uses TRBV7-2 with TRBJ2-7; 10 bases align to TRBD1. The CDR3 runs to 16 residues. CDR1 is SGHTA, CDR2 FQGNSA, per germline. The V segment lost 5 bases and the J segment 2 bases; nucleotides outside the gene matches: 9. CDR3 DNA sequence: TGTGCCAGCAGCGCCCGGGGACAGGGGTCGGCCTACGAGCAGTACTTC. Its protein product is CASSARGQGSAYEQYF.

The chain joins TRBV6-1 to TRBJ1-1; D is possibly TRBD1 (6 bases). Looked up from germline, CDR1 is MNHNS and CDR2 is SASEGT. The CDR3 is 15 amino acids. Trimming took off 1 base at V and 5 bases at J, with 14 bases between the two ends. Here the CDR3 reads CASSEGSSRGTEAFF. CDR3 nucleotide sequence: TGTGCCAGCAGTGAAGGTAGTAGCAGGGGTACTGAAGCTTTCTTT.

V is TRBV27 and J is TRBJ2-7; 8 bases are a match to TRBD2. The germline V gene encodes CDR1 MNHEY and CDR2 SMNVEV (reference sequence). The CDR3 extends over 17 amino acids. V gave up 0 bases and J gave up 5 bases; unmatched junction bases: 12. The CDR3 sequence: CASSLSESSGRNHEQYF. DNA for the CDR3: TGTGCCAGCAGTTTATCGGAGAGCAGCGGGAGAAACCACGAGCAGTACTTC.

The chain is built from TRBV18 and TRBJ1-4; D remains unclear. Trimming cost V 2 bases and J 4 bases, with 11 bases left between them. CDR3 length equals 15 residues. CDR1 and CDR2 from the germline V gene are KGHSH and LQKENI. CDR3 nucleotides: TGTGCCAGCTCACCAGCGAGTGGCGGTAATGAAAAACTGTTTTTT. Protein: CASSPASGGNEKLFF.

CDR3 sequence (DNA): TGTGCCAGCAGTCCCCCAACGGGGGGCGTAAAGAATCAGCCCCAGCATTTT. Translating it yields CASSPPTGGVKNQPQHF. The V and J genes are TRBV28 and TRBJ1-5, with D perhaps matching TRBD1 (6 bases). The length of the CDR3 is 17 residues. CDR1 is MDHEN and CDR2 is SYDVKM in the germline V gene. V shed 5 bases and J shed 4 bases, with 21 bases lying between them.

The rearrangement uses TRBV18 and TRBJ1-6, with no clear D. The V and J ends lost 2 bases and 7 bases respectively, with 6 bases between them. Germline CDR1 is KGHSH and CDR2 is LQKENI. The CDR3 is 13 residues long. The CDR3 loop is CASSPGSNSPLHF. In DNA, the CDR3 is TGTGCCAGCTCACCAGGGAGCAATTCACCCCTCCACTTT.

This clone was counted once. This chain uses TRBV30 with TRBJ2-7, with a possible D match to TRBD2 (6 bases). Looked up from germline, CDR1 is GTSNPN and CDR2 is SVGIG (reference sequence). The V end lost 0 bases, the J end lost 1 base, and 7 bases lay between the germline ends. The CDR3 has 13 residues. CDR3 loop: CAWSVGSSYEQYF. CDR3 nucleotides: TGTGCCTGGAGTGTCGGGAGTTCCTACGAGCAGTACTTC. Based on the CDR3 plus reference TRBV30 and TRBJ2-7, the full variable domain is SQTIHQWPATLVQPVGSPLSLECTVEGTSNPNLYWYRQAAGRGLQLLFYSVGIGQISSEVPQNLSASRPQDRQFILSSKKLLLSDSGFYLCAWSVGSSYEQYFGPGTRLTVT.

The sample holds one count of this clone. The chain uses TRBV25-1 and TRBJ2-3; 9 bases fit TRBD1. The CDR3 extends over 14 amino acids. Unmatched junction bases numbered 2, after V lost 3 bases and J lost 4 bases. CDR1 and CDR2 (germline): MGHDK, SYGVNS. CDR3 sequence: CASSERTGADTQYF. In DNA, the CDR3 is TGTGCCAGCAGTGAGAGGACAGGGGCAGATACGCAGTATTTT.